The 15 T cell receptor beta chains in this list originate from one sample, sequenced in a study of T cells in Graves' hyperthyroidism and ophthalmopathy. Amplified TCR beta CDR3 regions derived from RNA transcripts. The HTBI primer set drove a first-round RT-PCR of the TCR CDR3. In TCRdb, the multiplex PCR reads were re-called with MiXCR into one record per CDR3 protein. This sample has about 590,000 distinct CDR3 sequences; 15% to 19% occur once, and the top ten carry approximately 7%. The sequenced material came from blood. All receptors derive from a woman aged 30 to 39 with Graves' hyperthyroidism.

This clonotype was found a few times. The chain links TRBV15 to TRBJ1-2; weak D call: TRBD1 (6 bases). Trimming took off 0 bases at V and 7 bases at J, with 18 bases between the two ends. The CDR3 consists of 16 residues. Germline values: CDR1 LNHNV, CDR2 YYDKDF (reference sequence). The CDR3 loop is CATSRDLSGAPGGYTF. The CDR3 DNA reads TGTGCCACCAGCAGAGATCTTTCAGGGGCGCCCGGTGGCTACACCTTC.

This clonotype was detected only a few times. The rearrangement uses TRBV20-1 and TRBJ2-7; possible D gene TRBD2, 5 bases. The germline gives CDR1 DFQATT, CDR2 SNEGSKA (reference sequence). The CDR3 length is 15 residues. Trimming removed 4 bases from V and 4 bases from J, with 20 bases in between. CDR3 residues: CSATITGISGYEQYF. As DNA, the CDR3 is TGCAGTGCTACAATCACGGGCATCTCGGGATACGAGCAGTACTTC.

This clonotype has ten or more counts. The V call is TRBV30, the J call TRBJ1-1, with TRBD1 matching over 7 bases. The germline gives CDR1 GTSNPN, CDR2 SVGIG (reference sequence). The CDR3 is 13 residues long. With V trimmed by 1 base and J by 4 bases, 3 bases remained unmatched. The CDR3 reads CAWSEGASTEAFF. As DNA, the CDR3 is TGTGCCTGGAGTGAGGGGGCCAGCACTGAAGCTTTCTTT.

This clonotype occurred many times. The gene calls are TRBV11-2 and TRBJ2-1; TRBD2 matches at 11 bases. CDR1 SGHAT and CDR2 FQNNGV come from the germline V gene. Trimming at V came to 5 bases and at J to 6 bases, leaving 12 bases not matched to a gene. This CDR3 is 17 amino acids long. The CDR3: CASSQPGLAVSGNEQFF. The DNA for the CDR3 is TGTGCCAGCAGCCAGCCGGGACTAGCGGTTTCGGGCAATGAGCAGTTCTTC.

In this sample, this clonotype turned up a few times. The junction departs from germline at one end; a sequencing error may be responsible. The chain joins TRBV20-1 to TRBJ2-3; tentative D call: TRBD2 (6 bases). The CDR3 spans 14 residues. Germline CDR1 DFQATT, CDR2 SNEGSKA (reference sequence). CDR3 loop: CNARGGGNTDTQYF. The CDR3 DNA sequence: TGCAATGCTAGAGGCGGCGGGAACACAGATACGCAGTATTTT.

This clonotype has a count of ten or more. V and J are TRBV13 and TRBJ2-5; TRBD1 matches 9 bases. In germline, CDR1 is PRHDT, CDR2 FYEKMQ (reference sequence). This CDR3 contains 15 residues. The trim removed 0 bases at V and 4 bases at J, leaving 3 bases unmatched. CDR3 amino acids: CASSLGGQGGETQYF. The CDR3 nucleotides are TGTGCCAGCAGCTTAGGGGGACAGGGAGGAGAGACCCAGTACTTC. Supplemented by reference TRBV13 and TRBJ2-5, the full variable domain reads AAGVIQSPRHLIKEKRETATLKCYPIPRHDTVYWYQQGPGQDPQFLISFYEKMQSDKGSIPDRFSAQQFSDYHSELNMSSLELGDSALYFCASSLGGQGGETQYFGPGTRLLVL.

This chain links TRBV13 with TRBJ2-1, with a tentative D call TRBD2 (6 bases). V lost 5 bases, J lost 0 bases, and 20 bases lay in between. Germline V CDR1 and CDR2: PRHDT, FYEKMQ (reference sequence). The CDR3 extends over 18 amino acids. The CDR3 nucleotides read TGTGCCAGCAGCCTCATAACCGAGACTAGGAGCTCCTACAATGAGCAGTTCTTC. Its protein is CASSLITETRSSYNEQFF. Based on the CDR3 plus reference TRBV13 and TRBJ2-1, the full variable domain is AAGVIQSPRHLIKEKRETATLKCYPIPRHDTVYWYQQGPGQDPQFLISFYEKMQSDKGSIPDRFSAQQFSDYHSELNMSSLELGDSALYFCASSLITETRSSYNEQFFGPGTRLTVL.

This clonotype appeared many times. This chain links TRBV7-2 with TRBJ1-1; possibly TRBD1 for D (6 bases). This CDR3 has 15 amino acids. The germline V and J ends were trimmed by 3 bases and 4 bases, with 15 bases remaining between them. Germline CDR1 reads SGHTA; CDR2 reads FQGNSA. This chain's CDR3 is CASSFGGASITEAFF. Here the CDR3 DNA reads TGTGCCAGCAGCTTTGGGGGGGCCTCGATCACTGAAGCTTTCTTT.

There are many counts of this clonotype. The V gene is TRBV20-1, the J gene TRBJ2-7; D is perhaps TRBD1 (6 bases). The CDR3 contains 14 residues. The germline CDR1 and CDR2 sequences are DFQATT and SNEGSKA (reference sequence). Trimming took off 3 bases at V and 2 bases at J, with 14 bases between the two ends. This CDR3 reads CSASGAGTTYEQYF. The CDR3 coding sequence is TGCAGTGCTAGTGGTGCCGGGACAACCTACGAGCAGTACTTC.

This clonotype was picked up many times. The chain is built from TRBV20-1 and TRBJ2-1; D not certain. Trimming cost V 7 bases and J 0 bases, with 13 bases left between them. CDR3 length: 14 residues. Germline V CDR1 and CDR2: DFQATT, SNEGSKA (reference sequence). The CDR3 sequence: CSGTGPSSYNEQFF. CDR3 sequence (DNA): TGCAGTGGCACCGGGCCGAGCTCCTACAATGAGCAGTTCTTC.

In this sample, this clonotype turned up a few times. This chain uses TRBV2 with TRBJ1-2; D remains ambiguous. This CDR3 spans 15 amino acids. Trimming left V 7 bases short and J 1 base short, with 16 bases between. Germline V lookup: CDR1 SNHLY, CDR2 FYNNEI. The CDR3 region has the DNA TGTGCCAGCAAGGCAGAAAATACCTTTAACTATGGCTACACCTTC. Protein: CASKAENTFNYGYTF.

This clonotype has ten or more counts. This sequence joins TRBV7-9 and TRBJ1-1, with D possibly matching TRBD1 (6 bases). V dropped 6 bases and J dropped 5 bases, with 16 bases sitting between them. Germline values: CDR1 SEHNR, CDR2 FQNEAQ (reference sequence). This CDR3 spans 14 amino acids. The chain's CDR3 is CASSQGQRGTEAFF. The CDR3 bases are TGTGCCAGCAGTCAAGGACAGAGGGGGACTGAAGCTTTCTTT.

The J gene is TRBJ2-6, the V gene TRBV28; D is undetermined. The CDR3 runs 14 residues. Germline V gives CDR1 MDHEN, CDR2 SYDVKM. V was pared by 6 bases and J by 1 base, with 7 bases between. In nucleotides, the CDR3 is TGTGCCAGCAGGAGTCAATCTGGGGCCAACGTCCTGACTTTC. This gives the protein CASRSQSGANVLTF.

This clonotype was seen at least ten times. The chain employs TRBV5-1 and TRBJ1-2, with D possibly being TRBD1 (5 bases). Germline V CDR1 and CDR2: SGHRS, YFSETQ. Trimming removed 3 bases from V and 7 bases from J, with 22 bases in between. The CDR3 sequence is 16 residues long. The CDR3 spells CASSYAAGTSGGGYTF. The DNA for the CDR3 is TGCGCCAGCAGCTACGCAGCCGGGACTAGCGGTGGTGGCTACACCTTC.

This clonotype was seen more than once but under ten times. The CDR3 reads CSAYLEGGRLSYEQYF. CDR3 sequence (DNA): TGCAGTGCCTATCTGGAAGGCGGGAGGCTTTCCTACGAGCAGTACTTC. V usage is TRBV20-1 and J usage is TRBJ2-7, with 8 bases matching TRBD2. The ends lost 6 bases at V and 1 base at J; junction bases unmatched: 14. Germline loops: CDR1 DFQATT, CDR2 SNEGSKA (reference sequence). CDR3 length equals 16 residues.